This TCR beta chain was identified in a study of OX40 agonist ivuxolimab in advanced cancers. Using immunoSEQ multiplex PCR, the repertoire was profiled, and TCRdb retains in-frame clones only, with some absent. Among around 82,000 clones listed, more than 70% were seen once. Germline CDR1 SGHTA, CDR2 FQGNSA. Trimming removed 5 bases from V and 1 base from J, with 5 bases in between. The CDR3 is 13 residues long. The sequence was obtained from an adult with an advanced solid tumor such as melanoma, head and neck, liver or kidney cancer. The chain is built from TRBV7-2 and TRBJ2-2; D is undetermined. The starting material was CD4+ or CD8+ T cells sorted from blood, obtained in a trial of the OX40 agonist ivuxolimab. CDR3 amino acids: CASSPQNTGELFF. CDR3 DNA: TGTGCCAGCAGCCCGCAGAACACCGGGGAGCTGTTTTTT.